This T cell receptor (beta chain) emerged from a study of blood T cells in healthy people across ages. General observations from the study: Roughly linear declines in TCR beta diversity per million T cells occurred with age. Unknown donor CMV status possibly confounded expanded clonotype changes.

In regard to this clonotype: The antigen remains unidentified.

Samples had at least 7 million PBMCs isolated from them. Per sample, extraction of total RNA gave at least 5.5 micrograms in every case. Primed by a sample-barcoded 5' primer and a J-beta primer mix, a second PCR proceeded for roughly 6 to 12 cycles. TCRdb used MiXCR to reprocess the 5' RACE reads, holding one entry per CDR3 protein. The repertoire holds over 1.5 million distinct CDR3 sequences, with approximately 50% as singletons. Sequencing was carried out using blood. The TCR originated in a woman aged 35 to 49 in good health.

CDR3 sequence (DNA): TGTGCCAGCAGTTTTAAACCGGGACAGGGGAATGACTACACCTTC. This encodes CASSFKPGQGNDYTF. The V and J genes are TRBV27 and TRBJ1-2; 10 bases are a match to TRBD1. Germline lookup yields CDR1 MNHEY and CDR2 SMNVEV (reference sequence). CDR3 length: 15 residues. J gave up 10 bases and V 3 bases, and 11 bases lay outside the gene matches.